This TCR beta chain was recovered during a study of early T cells in non-severe SARS-CoV-2 infection (dated by TCRdb to the early 2020s). Context from the whole study: Bulk RNA from unsorted whole blood was used for TCR sequencing, so alpha and beta chains could not be paired.

What the study reported, not specific to this receptor: VDJdb matching was skewed toward anti-spike CD8 responses, so virus-specific expansions were likely underestimated and private and CD4 specificities were missed.

The CDR3 holds 16 amino acids from the cysteine to the phenylalanine. The CDR3 DNA has 48 bases and is translated from base 1. Unmatched junction bases come to 14, with V trimmed by 3 bases and J by 6 bases. For CDR1 and CDR2, the germline V gene (reference sequence) lists DFQATT and SNEGSKA. This clonotype was recorded many times. Its target antigen remains unknown. Base qualities are not recorded, but no much larger clone differs from it by a single base. The receptor library was made with 5' RACE. Sequencing instrument: NextSeq 500. Unique molecular identifiers were attached to individual cDNA molecules in the TCR library protocol so that sequencing error and PCR bias could be corrected. Sequencing covered both TCR alpha and beta chains, and within each sample the abundances of alpha and beta sequences were tightly co-correlated. As for the authors' bioinformatics: Decombinator V4 was used to annotate TCR sequences for V gene, J gene and CDR3. TCRs were defined as expanded if a significant change between any two time points was detected under a Poisson model with p below 0.0001. TCR abundances were normalised to the total number of TCRs sequenced per sample and expressed as counts per million. TRAV1-2 paired with TRAJ12, TRAJ20 or TRAJ33 defined MAIT TCRs, while TRAV10 paired with TRAJ18 defined iNKT TCRs. VDJdb, accessed 1 November 2021, was searched for CMV, EBV and SARS-CoV-2 annotated TCRs, with TCRs annotated for multiple antigens excluded. Using fastp at Q25 and MiXCR, TCRdb reprocessed the public reads and kept productive beta chains. Rows merge per CDR3 protein into single entries with the most common DNA and genes. Here the V and J calls rest on TCRdb's processing, not on the authors' analysis. This sample holds under 35,000 distinct CDR3 sequences; approximately 7% were observed only once. The ten largest clonotypes hold about 2.5% of the sample.

A case-control design nested within a healthcare worker cohort in London, UK, was used, with weekly nasopharyngeal swab PCR tests and blood sampling performed. Healthcare workers were recruited between 23 and 31 March 2020, during the week of the UK lockdown, and were followed weekly for up to roughly 16 weeks. The sequenced material came from whole blood. This chain joins TRBV20-1 to TRBJ2-1; a stretch of 7 junction bases matches TRBD2. The TCR comes from an adult who was a healthcare worker with PCR-confirmed SARS-CoV-2 infection or an uninfected control (not recorded which). CDR3 region: CSASLIKTSWVNEQFF. DNA sequence: TGCAGTGCTAGCCTAATAAAGACTAGCTGGGTCAATGAGCAGTTCTTC.